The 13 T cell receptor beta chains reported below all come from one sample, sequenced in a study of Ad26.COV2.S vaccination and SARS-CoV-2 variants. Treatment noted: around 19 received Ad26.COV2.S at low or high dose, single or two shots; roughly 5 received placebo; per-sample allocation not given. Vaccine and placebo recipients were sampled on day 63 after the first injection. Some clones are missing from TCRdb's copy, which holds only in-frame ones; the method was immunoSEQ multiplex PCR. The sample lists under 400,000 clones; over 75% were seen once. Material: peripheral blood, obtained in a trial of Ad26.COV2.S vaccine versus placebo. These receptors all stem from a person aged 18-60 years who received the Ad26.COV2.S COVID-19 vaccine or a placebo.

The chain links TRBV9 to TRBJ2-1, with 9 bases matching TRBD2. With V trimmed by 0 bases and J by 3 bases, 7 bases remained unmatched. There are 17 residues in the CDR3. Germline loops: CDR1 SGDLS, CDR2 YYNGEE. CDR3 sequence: CASSVDAAGGNYNEQFF. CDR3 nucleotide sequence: TGTGCCAGCAGCGTAGATGCGGCGGGGGGGAACTACAATGAGCAGTTCTTC.

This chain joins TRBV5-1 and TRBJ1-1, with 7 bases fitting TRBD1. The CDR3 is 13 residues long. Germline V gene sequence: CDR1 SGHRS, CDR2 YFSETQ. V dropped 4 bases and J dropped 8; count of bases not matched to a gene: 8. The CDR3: CASSEADRAEAFF. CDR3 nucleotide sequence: TGCGCCAGCAGCGAAGCCGACAGGGCCGAAGCTTTCTTT.

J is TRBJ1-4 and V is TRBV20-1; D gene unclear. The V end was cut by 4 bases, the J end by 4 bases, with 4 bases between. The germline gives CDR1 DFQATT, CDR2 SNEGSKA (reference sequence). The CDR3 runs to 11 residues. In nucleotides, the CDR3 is TGCAGTGCTACCCATAATGAAAAACTGTTTTTT. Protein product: CSATHNEKLFF.

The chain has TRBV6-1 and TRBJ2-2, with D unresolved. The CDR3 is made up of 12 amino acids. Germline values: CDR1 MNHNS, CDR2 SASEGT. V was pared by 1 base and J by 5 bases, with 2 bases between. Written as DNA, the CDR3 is TGTGCCAGCAGTGAAGGGACCGGGGAGCTGTTTTTT. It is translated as CASSEGTGELFF.

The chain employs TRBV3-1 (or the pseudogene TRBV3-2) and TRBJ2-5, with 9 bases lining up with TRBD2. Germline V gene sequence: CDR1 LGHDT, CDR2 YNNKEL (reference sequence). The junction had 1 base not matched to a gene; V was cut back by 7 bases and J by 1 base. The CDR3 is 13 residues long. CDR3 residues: CASKLAGQETQYF. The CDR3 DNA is TGTGCCAGCAAACTAGCGGGCCAAGAGACCCAGTACTTC.

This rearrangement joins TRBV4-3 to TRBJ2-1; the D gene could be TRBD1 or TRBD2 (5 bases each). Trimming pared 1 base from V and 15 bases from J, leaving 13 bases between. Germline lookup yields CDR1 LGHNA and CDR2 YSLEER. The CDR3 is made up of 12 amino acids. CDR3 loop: CASSQGSRDRFF. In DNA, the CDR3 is TGCGCCAGCAGCCAAGGATCGAGGGACCGGTTCTTC.

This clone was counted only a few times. CDR3 nucleotide sequence: TGTGCCAGCCTGAAGGGGACATCCACCACTGAAGCTTTCTTT. It encodes CASLKGTSTTEAFF. This chain uses TRBV6-6 with TRBJ1-1; tentative D call: TRBD1 (6 bases). Germline loops: CDR1 MNHNY, CDR2 SVGAGI (reference sequence). CDR3 length: 14 residues. V shed 8 bases and J shed 4 bases, with 17 bases lying between them.

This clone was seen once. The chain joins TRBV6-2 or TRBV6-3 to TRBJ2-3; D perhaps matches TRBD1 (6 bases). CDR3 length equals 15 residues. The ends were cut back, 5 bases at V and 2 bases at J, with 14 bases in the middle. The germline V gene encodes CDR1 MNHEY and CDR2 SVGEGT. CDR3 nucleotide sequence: TGTGCCAGCAGTGTGGGGGCAGCGCACACAGATACGCAGTATTTT. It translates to CASSVGAAHTDTQYF.

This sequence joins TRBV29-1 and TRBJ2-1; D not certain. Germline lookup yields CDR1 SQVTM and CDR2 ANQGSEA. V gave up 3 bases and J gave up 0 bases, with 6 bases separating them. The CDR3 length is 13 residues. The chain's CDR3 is CSVEPGSYNEQFF. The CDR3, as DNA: TGCAGCGTTGAGCCCGGCTCCTACAATGAGCAGTTCTTC.

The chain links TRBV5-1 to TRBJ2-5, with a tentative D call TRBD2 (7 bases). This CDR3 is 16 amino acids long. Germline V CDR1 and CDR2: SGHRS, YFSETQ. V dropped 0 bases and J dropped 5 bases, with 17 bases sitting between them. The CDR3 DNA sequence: TGCGCCAGCAGCTTGGCCTCCCGGGGGCGGGGGGAGACCCAGTACTTC. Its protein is CASSLASRGRGETQYF.

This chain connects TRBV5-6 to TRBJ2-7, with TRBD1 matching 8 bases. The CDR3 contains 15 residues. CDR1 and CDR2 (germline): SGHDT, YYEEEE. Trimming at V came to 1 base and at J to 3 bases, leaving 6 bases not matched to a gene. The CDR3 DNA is TGTGCCAGCAGCTTGTTCGACAGGGGACGCTACGAGCAGTACTTC. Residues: CASSLFDRGRYEQYF.

In nucleotides, the CDR3 is TGTGCCAGCAGCCCCGGGACTAGCACAGATACGCAGTATTTT. Protein product: CASSPGTSTDTQYF. The chain is built from TRBV3-1 (or the pseudogene TRBV3-2) and TRBJ2-3; tentatively, D is TRBD2 (6 bases). This CDR3 region has 14 residues. V was trimmed by 4 bases and J by 0 bases, leaving 8 bases between them. Germline V gene lookup returns CDR1 LGHDT and CDR2 YNNKEL (reference sequence).

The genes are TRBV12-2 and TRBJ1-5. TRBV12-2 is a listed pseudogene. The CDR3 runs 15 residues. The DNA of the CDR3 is TGTGCAAGTCGCTTAGGTGATCGGGGATGGCAGCCCCAGCATTTT. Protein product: CASRLGDRGWQPQHF.